The clone carrying this T cell receptor beta chain was recorded a few times. Sequenced by immunoSEQ multiplex PCR; TCRdb stores in-frame clones only, minus some. The table records around 300,000 clones, roughly nine tenths of them present only once. The data belong to a study of blood T cell repertoires in COVID-19. This TCR was recovered from a woman aged 40 to 50 who had recovered from COVID-19. Source material: PBMCs or T cells enriched from blood (not recorded which).

The CDR3, as DNA: TGCGCCAGCAGCCAAGATCGGGGGGGTCCGGGGCTTTTCTACGAGCAGTACTTC. Amino acid sequence: CASSQDRGGPGLFYEQYF. This rearrangement joins TRBV4-3 to TRBJ2-7, with 8 bases that match TRBD2. V was clipped by 0 bases and J by 3 bases; unmatched bases: 13. Germline V CDR1 and CDR2: LGHNA, YSLEER. The CDR3 loop spans 18 amino acids.